The sequence of this T cell receptor beta chain was determined in a study of blood T cells in healthy people across ages. Findings and limits, study-wide: Age advanced and TCR beta diversity per million T cells fell, roughly linearly.

The CDR3 covers 14 residues. Germline lookup yields CDR1 MDHEN and CDR2 SYDVKM. On this clonotype: No antigen is known for it. The junction departs from the called germline gene at one end, perhaps through a read error.

It was with a sample-barcoded 5' primer and a J-beta primer mix that a second PCR of about 7 to 12 cycles was run. TCRdb reprocessed the 5' RACE reads with MiXCR, giving one entry per CDR3 protein. The table has nearly 1 million distinct CDR3 sequences, roughly half seen once. The source is a woman in her sixties or seventies in good health. V gene TRBV28 combines with J gene TRBJ2-4; TRBD2 matches at 7 bases. The material sequenced was blood. The CDR3 here is CARSKGGPQNIQYF. The CDR3 DNA is TGCGCCAGAAGCAAGGGAGGGCCGCAAAACATTCAGTACTTC. Full variable domain (rest looked up from reference TRBV28 and TRBJ2-4): DVKVTQSSRYLVKRTGEKVFLECVQDMDHENMFWYRQDPGLGLRLIYFSYDVKMKEKGDIPEGYSVSREKKERFSLILESASTNQTSMYLCARSKGGPQNIQYFGAGTRLSVL.